Each of the 20 T cell receptor beta chains below was sequenced from the same sample in a study of blood T cell repertoires in COVID-19. Produced via immunoSEQ multiplex PCR; TCRdb's table is partial and in-frame only. The table lists 350,000 to 450,000 clones, 70% to 90% of them singletons. Sequencing input: PBMCs or T cells enriched from blood (not recorded which). These receptors all stem from a woman younger than 35 who had been exposed to COVID-19.

V is TRBV29-1 and J is TRBJ1-2, with D possibly being TRBD1 (6 bases). Trimming stripped 7 bases from V and 4 bases from J, with 10 bases between. Germline CDR1 SQVTM, CDR2 ANQGSEA. The CDR3 spans 11 residues. CDR3 sequence: CSATGIYGYTF. The DNA of the CDR3 is TGCAGCGCCACAGGGATCTATGGCTACACCTTC.

The chain combines TRBV7-9 with TRBJ1-1; D is unclear. The CDR3 has 12 amino acids. Trimming pared 6 bases from V and 4 bases from J, leaving 9 bases between. Germline values: CDR1 SEHNR, CDR2 FQNEAQ (reference sequence). The CDR3 coding sequence is TGTGCCAGCAGTTCCCAGTCCACTGAAGCTTTCTTT. Encoded protein: CASSSQSTEAFF.

The J gene is TRBJ2-1, the V gene TRBV4-1; TRBD2 matches 13 bases. The CDR3 length is 16 residues. CDR1 and CDR2 (germline): MGHRA, YSYEKL. V shed 1 base, J shed 8 bases, and the junction held 5 bases outside the gene matches. This chain's CDR3 is CASSQVVTSGRDEQFF. The DNA for the CDR3 is TGCGCCAGCAGCCAAGTGGTCACTAGCGGGAGGGATGAGCAGTTCTTC.

The chain carries TRBV4-1 and TRBJ2-7, with TRBD2 matching 11 bases. The CDR3 is 16 residues long. The J segment lost 4 bases and the V segment lost 3 bases, leaving 8 bases of the junction unmatched. Per the germline V gene, CDR1 is MGHRA and CDR2 is YSYEKL. CDR3 sequence (DNA): TGCGCCAGCAGCCAGGTAACTAGCGGGAGCATATACGAGCAGTACTTC. It is translated as CASSQVTSGSIYEQYF.

The gene calls are TRBV5-1 and TRBJ1-1; D is perhaps TRBD1 (5 bases). The CDR3 spans 16 residues. Trimming took off 4 bases at V and 3 bases at J, with 19 bases between the two ends. CDR1 and CDR2 (germline): SGHRS, YFSETQ. Here the CDR3 reads CASSPFQGGGDTEAFF. The CDR3, as DNA: TGCGCCAGCAGCCCATTTCAGGGCGGAGGGGACACTGAAGCTTTCTTT.

Comment on this clone: The sample contains more than one DNA sequence encoding this CDR3. The chain is built from TRBV7-2 and TRBJ2-7; a weak D match, TRBD2 (6 bases). Trimming removed 1 base at V and 5 bases at J, with 9 bases between. Germline CDR1 and CDR2: SGHTA and FQGNSA. The length of the CDR3 is 13 residues. The CDR3 loop reads CASSLGGANEQYF. CDR3 in DNA: TGTGCCAGCAGCTTAGGCGGGGCCAACGAGCAGTACTTC.

V and J are TRBV5-5 and TRBJ1-6; TRBD1 agrees at 11 bases. V gave up 3 bases and J gave up 10 bases; unmatched junction bases: 0. This CDR3 has 13 residues. Germline CDR1 SGHKS, CDR2 YYEKEE (reference sequence). The CDR3 protein is CASSWTGGSPLHF. Here the CDR3 DNA reads TGTGCCAGCAGCTGGACAGGGGGCTCACCCCTCCACTTT.

Points on this clone: The same CDR3 also results from other DNA sequences found in this sample. This rearrangement joins TRBV12-3 or TRBV12-4 to TRBJ1-1, with D perhaps TRBD1 (5 bases). The CDR3 extends over 13 amino acids. The germline V and J ends were trimmed by 6 bases and 0 bases, with 8 bases remaining between them. CDR3: CASSRTLNTEAFF. For the CDR3, the DNA is TGTGCCAGCAGCCGGACACTGAACACTGAAGCTTTCTTT.

This clone was picked up one time. This sequence joins TRBV6-5 and TRBJ1-3; D may be TRBD1 (5 bases). The CDR3 is 16 amino acids. The germline gives CDR1 MNHEY, CDR2 SVGAGI. V was pared by 2 bases and J by 0 bases, with 11 bases between. The CDR3 nucleotides read TGTGCCAGCAGTTACGGGCGGACATCCTCTGGAAACACCATATATTTT. As protein: CASSYGRTSSGNTIYF.

The CDR3 region is CASSFTQGAGDTQYF. The CDR3, as DNA: TGTGCCAGCAGCTTCACGCAGGGGGCTGGAGATACGCAGTATTTT. The V call is TRBV11-2, the J call TRBJ2-3; 8 nucleotides agree with TRBD1. From germline, CDR1 is SGHAT and CDR2 FQNNGV. The CDR3 runs to 15 residues. With 3 bases clipped from V and 5 bases from J, the junction kept 7 bases outside the gene matches.

The chain has TRBV24-1 and TRBJ1-4; 7 nucleotides agree with TRBD1. The CDR3 sequence is 16 residues long. J was trimmed by 1 base and V by 7 bases; bases with no gene match: 8. Germline V gene sequence: CDR1 KGHDR, CDR2 SFDVKD. CDR3: CATSIQGKRTNEKLFF. For the CDR3, the DNA is TGTGCCACCAGCATACAGGGGAAAAGAACTAATGAAAAACTGTTTTTT.

This clone came up once. The chain joins TRBV28 to TRBJ2-1, with TRBD1 as a possible D gene (6 bases). Germline loops: CDR1 MDHEN, CDR2 SYDVKM. There are 12 residues in the CDR3. V dropped 11 bases and J dropped 5 bases, with 13 bases sitting between them. CDR3 DNA sequence: TGTGCCGGGTCTGGGGGCGACAATGAGCAGTTCTTC. It yields the protein CAGSGGDNEQFF. Based on the CDR3 plus reference TRBV28 and TRBJ2-1, the full variable domain is DVKVTQSSRYLVKRTGEKVFLECVQDMDHENMFWYRQDPGLGLRLIYFSYDVKMKEKGDIPEGYSVSREKKERFSLILESASTNQTSMYLCAGSGGDNEQFFGPGTRLTVL.

The rearrangement joins TRBV7-9 to TRBJ2-6; TRBD2 might be the D (6 bases). Looked up from germline, CDR1 is SEHNR and CDR2 is FQNEAQ (reference sequence). The CDR3 is made up of 16 amino acids. V lost 1 base and J 0 bases, leaving 7 bases between the germline ends. CDR3 nucleotide sequence: TGTGCCAGCAGCTTAGGGGACTTCTCTGGGGCCAACGTCCTGACTTTC. Its translation: CASSLGDFSGANVLTF.

V and J are TRBV14 and TRBJ2-7; TRBD2 might be the D (6 bases). The CDR3 spans 14 residues. Between the trimmed V and J ends, which lost 0 bases and 2 bases, there was a span of 8 bases. The germline gives CDR1 SGHDN, CDR2 FVKESK. The CDR3 DNA is TGTGCCAGCAGCCAAGATTCGGGGGCCTACGAGCAGTACTTC. It specifies CASSQDSGAYEQYF.

The rearrangement uses TRBV5-6 and TRBJ2-5; D unresolved. The CDR3 loop spans 12 amino acids. Trimming took off 2 bases at V and 4 bases at J, with 6 bases between the two ends. CDR1 is SGHDT, CDR2 YYEEEE, per germline. DNA for the CDR3: TGTGCCAGCAGCTTAATCGGAGAGACCCAGTACTTC. It is translated as CASSLIGETQYF.

This chain uses TRBV6-2 or TRBV6-3 with TRBJ2-1; 11 bases align to TRBD2. Germline loops: CDR1 MNHEY, CDR2 SVGEGT. The trim removed 2 bases at V and 3 bases at J, leaving 18 bases unmatched. This CDR3 contains 21 residues. The CDR3, as DNA: TGTGCCAGCAGTTACGGCAGCCCCGGGACTAGCGGAGACCACAACTACAATGAGCAGTTCTTC. It encodes CASSYGSPGTSGDHNYNEQFF.

The CDR3 here is CASSKVFPRGDTEAFF. The CDR3 nucleotides read TGTGCCAGCAGCAAAGTATTCCCCAGGGGAGACACTGAAGCTTTCTTT. V and J are TRBV21-1 and TRBJ1-1; the table calls TRBD1, which could not be checked here. TRBV21-1 is a pseudogene locus. The CDR3 spans 16 residues.

The chain combines TRBV5-6 with TRBJ2-7, with TRBD2 identical over 15 bases. CDR1 SGHDT and CDR2 YYEEEE come from the germline V gene. The CDR3 runs 16 residues. The junction had 5 bases not matched to a gene; V was cut back by 4 bases and J by 3 bases. CDR3 amino acids: CASSPGTSGGFYEQYF. CDR3 sequence (DNA): TGTGCCAGCAGCCCTGGGACTAGCGGGGGGTTCTACGAGCAGTACTTC.

The rearrangement joins TRBV28 to TRBJ1-1; TRBD1 agrees at 10 bases. The V gene's germline CDR1 is MDHEN and CDR2 SYDVKM. The ends lost 6 bases at V and 14 bases at J; junction bases unmatched: 18. The CDR3 consists of 15 residues. CDR3 in amino acids: CASSPTSGTGVLPFF. CDR3 DNA sequence: TGTGCCAGCAGCCCTACTTCCGGGACAGGGGTACTTCCCTTCTTT.

This chain links TRBV2 with TRBJ2-1; D is possibly TRBD2 (7 bases). The CDR3 length is 14 residues. Germline V gene data show CDR1 as SNHLY and CDR2 as FYNNEI. V dropped 4 bases and J dropped 5 bases, with 12 bases sitting between them. The CDR3 protein is CASSAAGGHNEQFF. Here the CDR3 DNA reads TGTGCCAGCAGTGCGGCCGGGGGGCACAATGAGCAGTTCTTC.